What follows are 32 T cell receptor beta chains derived from one specimen sequenced in a study of blood T cells in healthy people across ages. A second about 6 to 11 cycle PCR used barcoded and J-beta primers. One entry per CDR3 protein, called by TCRdb with MiXCR from the 5' RACE reads. The table lists over 1,200,000 distinct CDR3 sequences, approximately 63% of them singletons. The sequencing input was blood. The receptors shown here come from a man younger than 30 in good health.

The chain recombines TRBV20-1 with TRBJ2-1; no firm D call. Germline values: CDR1 DFQATT, CDR2 SNEGSKA (reference sequence). This CDR3 has 12 amino acids. The V gene lost 4 bases and the J gene lost 4 bases, with 8 bases spanning the gap. This chain's CDR3 is CSATFRYNEQFF. In DNA form, the CDR3 reads TGCAGTGCTACGTTTCGGTACAATGAGCAGTTCTTC.

This chain links TRBV5-1 with TRBJ2-5, with 7 bases identical to TRBD1. With the DNA end fitting TRBJ2-7 better, the J assignment may be wrong. The CDR3 is 15 residues long. Per germline, CDR1 SGHRS and CDR2 YFSETQ. CDR3 sequence reads: CASSLVTGDVSEQYF. CDR3 bases: TGCGCCAGCAGCTTGGTCACAGGGGATGTTTCCGAGCAGTACTTC.

The V call is TRBV20-1, the J call TRBJ2-1; 8 bases match TRBD1. Germline values: CDR1 DFQATT, CDR2 SNEGSKA (reference sequence). J was trimmed by 3 bases and V by 0 bases; bases with no gene match: 16. The CDR3 has 19 amino acids. The chain's CDR3 is CSARDSVVGGTGVYNEQFF. As DNA, the CDR3 is TGCAGTGCTAGAGATTCGGTCGTTGGGGGGACAGGCGTCTACAATGAGCAGTTCTTC.

The V call is TRBV5-1, the J call TRBJ1-2, with D unresolved. Germline V gene data show CDR1 as SGHRS and CDR2 as YFSETQ. This CDR3 contains 14 residues. Between the trimmed V and J ends, which lost 0 bases and 6 bases, there was a span of 12 bases. The CDR3 region has the DNA TGCGCCAGCAGCTTGGGATTCAGCCAGGATGGCTACACCTTC. Translated: CASSLGFSQDGYTF.

The chain combines TRBV4-2 with TRBJ2-5, with D possibly being TRBD2 (6 bases). CDR1 LGHNA and CDR2 YNFKEQ come from the germline V gene. V gave up 0 bases and J gave up 13 bases, with 12 bases separating them. This CDR3 has 12 residues. Written as DNA, the CDR3 is TGTGCCAGCAGCCAAGATCGGGGGTTTCTGTACTTC. Amino acid sequence: CASSQDRGFLYF.

The chain is built from TRBV6-2 or TRBV6-3 and TRBJ2-7, with D possibly matching TRBD1 (7 bases). CDR1 is MNHEY and CDR2 is SVGEGT in the germline V gene. The length of the CDR3 is 14 residues. The V end was cut by 8 bases, the J end by 2 bases, with 16 bases between. DNA for the CDR3: TGTGCCAGCGGAGGAGGGACAGAGACCTACGAGCAGTACTTC. Translated, it gives CASGGGTETYEQYF.

The rearrangement joins TRBV4-3 to TRBJ1-4, with 8 bases fitting TRBD1. From germline, CDR1 is LGHNA and CDR2 YSLEER. Germline trimming cut 9 bases from V and 6 bases from J; bases unmatched to any gene: 6. The CDR3 covers 13 residues. This CDR3 is CASRRTGYEKLFF. For the CDR3, the DNA is TGCGCCAGTCGGAGGACAGGGTATGAAAAACTGTTTTTT.

The V call is TRBV10-3, the J call TRBJ2-4; 10 bases map to TRBD2. Gene TRBJ2-7 matches the end of the DNA better, so the J call may be wrong. CDR3 length: 14 residues. Germline V CDR1 and CDR2: ENHRY, SYGVKD. CDR3 protein: CAISDASGGYEQYF. CDR3 in DNA: TGTGCCATCAGTGATGCTAGCGGGGGTTACGAGCAGTACTTC.

The J gene is TRBJ2-3, the V gene TRBV3-1; unclear D gene. Trimming cost V 4 bases and J 0 bases, with 11 bases left between them. Germline V gene sequence: CDR1 LGHDT, CDR2 YNNKEL (reference sequence). The CDR3 has 15 residues. The CDR3 nucleotides read TGTGCCAGCAGCCCCAGATCAAGGAGCACAGATACGCAGTATTTT. Amino acid sequence: CASSPRSRSTDTQYF.

This clonotype was seen more than once but under ten times. A much bigger clone sits one base away, suggesting this may be a read error. The chain uses TRBV29-1 and TRBJ2-5; D ambiguous. Germline CDR1 is SQVTM and CDR2 is ANQGSEA. Trimming removed 7 bases from V and 11 bases from J, with 17 bases in between. The CDR3 totals 11 residues. CDR3 coding DNA: TGCAGCGCCGCCCCAGGCAATGAGCAGTACTTC. It is translated as CSAAPGNEQYF.

The V gene is TRBV5-1, the J gene TRBJ1-2; no clear D. V dropped 0 bases and J dropped 2 bases, with 8 bases sitting between them. The CDR3 is made up of 14 amino acids. In germline, CDR1 is SGHRS, CDR2 YFSETQ. CDR3 nucleotides: TGCGCCAGCAGCTTGGTGGATGCGAACTATGGCTACACCTTC. Protein product: CASSLVDANYGYTF.

The gene calls are TRBV7-2 and TRBJ2-5; 8 nucleotides line up with TRBD2. The length of the CDR3 is 14 residues. The J segment lost 5 bases and the V segment lost 5 bases, leaving 7 bases of the junction unmatched. Germline CDR1 is SGHTA and CDR2 is FQGNSA. CDR3 nucleotide sequence: TGTGCCAGCAGCCGCCGGGGGGGCCTGGAGACCCAGTACTTC. Encoded protein: CASSRRGGLETQYF.

Details on this clonotype: This may arise from a read error, as a much more abundant clone is one base away. V gene TRBV29-1 combines with J gene TRBJ2-3, with D unresolved. Trimming took 3 bases from V and 1 from J, leaving 14 bases between them. The CDR3 is 15 residues long. CDR1 SQVTM and CDR2 ANQGSEA come from the germline V gene. The CDR3 DNA follows: TGCAGCGTTGAGAGGCAGGTATCAGGCACAGATACGCAGTATTTT. Translating gives CSVERQVSGTDTQYF.

This chain links TRBV7-2 with TRBJ1-5, with D perhaps matching TRBD1 (6 bases). CDR3 length: 14 residues. CDR1 is SGHTA, CDR2 FQGNSA, per germline. Trimming shortened V by 3 bases and J by 7 bases, and 13 bases separated the two germline ends. CDR3 DNA sequence: TGTGCCAGCAGCTTGACAGGAGCAGGGCAGCCCCAGCATTTT. This translates into CASSLTGAGQPQHF.

The chain couples TRBV7-2 to TRBJ2-7; 14 nucleotides line up with TRBD2. Germline loops: CDR1 SGHTA, CDR2 FQGNSA. With 5 bases clipped from V and 6 bases from J, the junction kept 6 bases outside the gene matches. The CDR3 consists of 15 residues. The CDR3 nucleotides are TGTGCCAGCAGCACTAGGACTAGCGGGAGGCCCGAGCAGTACTTC. This translates into CASSTRTSGRPEQYF.

This chain joins TRBV12-3 or TRBV12-4 and TRBJ1-5, with a weak D call TRBD1 (6 bases). V was clipped by 5 bases and J by 4 bases, with 6 bases between them. This CDR3 spans 12 amino acids. CDR3 region: CASSGQNQPQHF. The CDR3, as DNA: TGTGCCAGCAGTGGACAGAATCAGCCCCAGCATTTT.

This clonotype was observed a single time. The rearrangement uses TRBV4-1 and TRBJ2-5, with D perhaps matching TRBD2 (5 bases). V was shortened by 4 bases and J by 5 bases, with 14 bases between the two germline ends. Germline CDR1 MGHRA, CDR2 YSYEKL. CDR3 size: 14 residues. CDR3 coding DNA: TGCGCCAGCAGCCCCGGGGATGGTCGGGAGACCCAGTACTTC. It translates to CASSPGDGRETQYF.

Regarding this clonotype: One end of the junction does not line up with germline, which may come from a read error. The gene calls are TRBV5-1 and TRBJ2-7, with a possible D match to TRBD2 (5 bases). There are 16 residues in the CDR3. Germline assignment: CDR1 SGHRS and CDR2 YFSETQ. CDR3 sequence reads: CANSLNPRHGIYEQYF. The CDR3 coding sequence is TGCGCCAACAGCTTGAATCCCCGGCACGGGATATACGAGCAGTACTTC.

The chain has TRBV10-2 and TRBJ1-2; D remains ambiguous. CDR1 is WSHSY and CDR2 is SAAADI in the germline V gene. Trimming removed 7 bases at V and 1 base at J, with 10 bases between. The CDR3 has 13 amino acids. In nucleotides, the CDR3 is TGCGCCAGCATCGCCGGGAGTAACTATGGCTACACCTTC. This codes for CASIAGSNYGYTF.

This chain connects TRBV12-3 or TRBV12-4 to TRBJ2-1; no clear D. The CDR3 consists of 12 residues. Between the trimmed V and J ends, which lost 2 bases and 9 bases, there was a span of 8 bases. The CDR3 sequence: CASSLFGSEQFF. The CDR3 bases are TGTGCCAGCAGTTTATTCGGTAGTGAGCAGTTCTTC.

The sample holds a few counts of this clonotype. V and J are TRBV18 and TRBJ2-2; D gene unclear. Germline-derived CDR1 and CDR2 are KGHSH and LQKENI. CDR3 length equals 13 residues. V was pared by 2 bases and J by 3 bases, with 4 bases between. DNA of the CDR3: TGTGCCAGCTCACCAGATTACACCGGGGAGCTGTTTTTT. Protein sequence: CASSPDYTGELFF.

This sequence joins TRBV6-2 or TRBV6-3 and TRBJ2-7; 9 bases match TRBD2. V was pared by 5 bases and J by 3 bases, with 5 bases of the junction left unmatched. Germline V gives CDR1 MNHEY, CDR2 SVGEGT. The CDR3 is 14 residues long. For the CDR3, the DNA is TGTGCCAGCAGTCGGACTAGCGATCTCTACGAGCAGTACTTC. It codes for CASSRTSDLYEQYF.

This clonotype was counted between two and nine times. V gene TRBV28 combines with J gene TRBJ2-1; D is uncertain. The CDR3 runs 10 residues. Germline CDR1 MDHEN, CDR2 SYDVKM. CDR3 region: CPRSYNEQFF. The DNA of the CDR3 is TGTCCACGCTCCTACAATGAGCAGTTCTTC.

This clonotype was counted a few times. This sequence joins TRBV20-1 and TRBJ2-5; 7 nucleotides agree with TRBD1. The germline V gene encodes CDR1 DFQATT and CDR2 SNEGSKA (reference sequence). V gave up 7 bases and J gave up 5 bases; unmatched junction bases: 7. There are 12 residues in the CDR3. The CDR3 loop reads CSVNRGRETQYF. CDR3 DNA sequence: TGCAGTGTCAACAGGGGTCGGGAGACCCAGTACTTC.

The chain has TRBV24-1 and TRBJ2-5; no firm D call. Looked up from germline, CDR1 is KGHDR and CDR2 is SFDVKD. The CDR3 sequence is 13 residues long. Trimming left V 3 bases short and J 11 bases short, with 15 bases between. CDR3: CATSDVLANEQYF. The DNA for the CDR3 is TGTGCCACCAGTGATGTTTTAGCTAATGAGCAGTACTTC.

This clonotype was observed a single time. The chain carries TRBV20-1 and TRBJ2-1; the D call may be TRBD1 or TRBD2 (5 bases each). The CDR3 totals 14 residues. Germline V gives CDR1 DFQATT, CDR2 SNEGSKA (reference sequence). Trimming removed 0 bases from V and 10 bases from J, with 16 bases in between. The CDR3 here is CSAREAGRSYEQFF. In DNA, the CDR3 is TGCAGTGCTAGAGAGGCAGGGAGATCCTACGAGCAGTTCTTC.

In DNA, the CDR3 is TGTGCCAGCAGCTTAATTGGACGGAACTATGGCTACACCTTC. Translation: CASSLIGRNYGYTF. The genes are TRBV9 and TRBJ1-2; D uncertain. V was clipped by 4 bases and J by 2 bases, with 12 bases between them. This CDR3 is built from 14 residues. Germline lookup yields CDR1 SGDLS and CDR2 YYNGEE.

This chain joins TRBV4-3 and TRBJ2-5; TRBD2 aligns across 8 bases. With V trimmed by 1 base and J by 12 bases, 7 bases remained unmatched. CDR3 size: 13 residues. CDR1 is LGHNA and CDR2 is YSLEER in the germline V gene. The DNA of the CDR3 is TGCGCCAGCAGCCAAGTTCGTAGCGGGGCCAAGTACTTC. Translating gives CASSQVRSGAKYF.

The chain employs TRBV12-3 or TRBV12-4 and TRBJ2-1; D call uncertain. Trimming left V 5 bases short and J 8 bases short, with 10 bases between. This CDR3 is built from 12 residues. In nucleotides, the CDR3 is TGTGCCAGCAGTGGAGAGGACGATGAGCAGTTCTTC. Translation: CASSGEDDEQFF.

This clonotype appeared a few times. This chain connects TRBV20-1 to TRBJ2-5, with D unclear. The germline V gene encodes CDR1 DFQATT and CDR2 SNEGSKA (reference sequence). V dropped 6 bases and J dropped 1 base, with 9 bases sitting between them. The CDR3 runs to 12 residues. CDR3 in amino acids: CSAVGFQETQYF. The CDR3 DNA follows: TGCAGTGCAGTAGGTTTCCAAGAGACCCAGTACTTC.

This clonotype was seen a few times. The CDR3 protein is CASSNQGLASPADTQYF. The CDR3 coding sequence is TGTGCCAGCAGCAACCAGGGACTAGCGTCGCCGGCAGATACGCAGTATTTT. V usage is TRBV11-1 and J usage is TRBJ2-3; TRBD2 matches at 10 bases. Germline V gene lookup returns CDR1 SGHAT and CDR2 FQDESV (reference sequence). This CDR3 contains 17 residues. The J segment lost 4 bases and the V segment lost 5 bases, leaving 12 bases of the junction unmatched.

This clonotype occurred once. The CDR3 bases are TGCAGTGCTAGGGGGGGTTGGAAGGACTGGTACCAAGAGACCCAGTACTTC. As protein: CSARGGWKDWYQETQYF. The chain is built from TRBV20-1 and TRBJ2-5; tentative D call: TRBD2 (6 bases). Trimming shortened V by 3 bases and J by 0 bases, and 20 bases separated the two germline ends. Germline CDR1 DFQATT, CDR2 SNEGSKA (reference sequence). The CDR3 extends over 17 amino acids.